This entry features one TCR beta chain sequence. Its antigen is unidentified. Sequencing was performed with immunoSEQ multiplex PCR; in TCRdb, only in-frame clones are kept and a portion is missing. The table has tens of thousands of clones, 95% to 98% seen once. Germline assignment: CDR1 MNHEY and CDR2 SVGAGI. This CDR3 region has 14 residues. V dropped 9 bases and J dropped 0; count of bases not matched to a gene: 6. This record comes from a study of cytomegalovirus exposure and HLA in healthy donors. Study-level background: Later, an analysis reported that the 120 or so validation repertoires had used the same platform as the approximately 720 first-cohort repertoires.

Whole-study findings and limits: In vitro experiments confirmed that a few CMV-associated chains were specific for CMV antigens. It was around 160 TCR beta chains that were listed as cytomegalovirus-associated. Rare TCR sequences dominated, though some public TCRs recurred in many donors.

The material sequenced was PBMCs. The sequence came from a woman younger than 35 in good health and CMV-seropositive. This sequence joins TRBV6-5 and TRBJ2-7, with 9 bases aligning to TRBD2. The CDR3 sequence: CARRLAASSYEQYF. The CDR3 DNA sequence: TGTGCCAGACGACTAGCGGCCAGCTCCTACGAGCAGTACTTC.